This T cell receptor (beta chain) was identified in a study of cytomegalovirus exposure and HLA in healthy donors. The CDR3 sequence is 14 residues long. Trimming removed 1 base from V and 5 bases from J, with 11 bases in between. CDR1 and CDR2 from the germline V gene are LGHNA and YSLEER. PCR amplification relied on 60 Vbeta primers (plus 13 Jbeta primers). Generated by immunoSEQ multiplex PCR, the TCRdb table keeps only in-frame clones and is missing some. The sample has fewer than 150,000 clones. V usage is TRBV4-3 and J usage is TRBJ1-2, with D possibly being TRBD1 (5 bases). The sample consisted of PBMCs. The TCR sequence derives from a man aged 35-49 years in good health and CMV-seronegative. This CDR3 reads CASSQGPGGYGYTF. In DNA, the CDR3 is TGCGCCAGCAGCCAAGGTCCCGGGGGGTATGGCTACACCTTC.